The 19 T cell receptor beta chains reported below all come from one sample, sequenced in a study of T cell repertoires in cytomegalovirus infection. Via MiXCR, TCRdb re-called the reads, giving one row per CDR3 protein. This sample yields roughly 990,000 distinct CDR3 sequences, of which around 29% are seen a single time; over 12% belongs to the top ten. No antigen has been assigned to these receptors. The starting material was cultured CD8+ T cells from PBMCs, obtained from culture after CMV antigen stimulation. These receptors all come from a human donor in good health (CMV status not recorded). Some clones in this sample may be carry-over from other donors' samples.

This clonotype was observed a handful of times. The chain recombines TRBV12-3 or TRBV12-4 with TRBJ2-4; a possible D gene is TRBD2 (5 bases). The CDR3 is made up of 16 amino acids. Deletions cut 5 bases from V and 1 base from J, with 15 bases between. The CDR3 coding sequence is TGTGCCAGCAGTCCCGGGGTCCAGGAGGCCAAAAACATTCAGTACTTC. Translation: CASSPGVQEAKNIQYF.

This clonotype was detected a few times. The genes are TRBV27 and TRBJ2-7; D is uncertain. The V gene lost 3 bases and the J gene lost 1 base, with 13 bases spanning the gap. This CDR3 is built from 15 residues. Looked up from germline, CDR1 is MNHEY and CDR2 is SMNVEV (reference sequence). The CDR3 region has the DNA TGTGCCAGCAGTTTTTGGCCCTACGATTCCTACGAGCAGTACTTC. Translating it yields CASSFWPYDSYEQYF.

This clonotype was recorded only once. The CDR3 protein is CASSFMVNTEAFF. In DNA form, the CDR3 reads TGTGCCAGCAGCTTCATGGTGAACACTGAAGCTTTCTTT. This chain uses TRBV7-9 with TRBJ1-1; D is uncertain. The CDR3 is 13 residues long. The germline V gene has CDR1 SEHNR and CDR2 FQNEAQ (reference sequence). The ends were cut back, 3 bases at V and 0 bases at J, with 5 bases in the middle.

This clonotype was found a few times. The CDR3 loop reads CASSDKETQYF. CDR3 nucleotides: TGTGCCAGCAGCGACAAAGAGACCCAGTACTTC. The J gene is TRBJ2-5, the V gene TRBV7-3; D gene uncertain. The CDR3 is 11 residues long. Trimming took off 5 bases at V and 3 bases at J, with 4 bases between the two ends. Germline V CDR1 and CDR2: SGHTA, FQGTGA.

This clonotype was counted a few times. The genes are TRBV6-1 and TRBJ1-1; TRBD1 aligns across 8 bases. From germline, CDR1 is MNHNS and CDR2 SASEGT. V lost 1 base and J lost 5; bases outside the gene matches: 6. The CDR3 has 15 residues. Here the CDR3 DNA reads TGTGCCAGCAGTGAAGTATCAGGGGGCTTGACTGAAGCTTTCTTT. This encodes CASSEVSGGLTEAFF.

The chain links TRBV12-3 or TRBV12-4 to TRBJ2-1; no clear D gene. CDR3 size: 15 residues. Trimming stripped 7 bases from V and 6 bases from J, with 19 bases between. CDR3: CASIRTRAACNEQFF. The DNA for the CDR3 is TGTGCCAGCATTCGGACCCGGGCAGCCTGCAATGAGCAGTTCTTC.

This clonotype was recorded a few times. This chain connects TRBV19 to TRBJ2-5; D unclear. The germline gives CDR1 LNHDA, CDR2 SQIVND (reference sequence). The CDR3 has 13 residues. The V gene lost 4 bases and the J gene lost 2 bases, with 8 bases spanning the gap. The CDR3 here is CASSNMPQETQYF. In nucleotides, the CDR3 is TGTGCCAGTAGTAACATGCCGCAAGAGACCCAGTACTTC.

The CDR3 spells CASRLGIRVTDTQYF. CDR3 bases: TGTGCCAGCAGGCTAGGGATACGGGTCACAGATACGCAGTATTTT. This chain uses TRBV7-6 with TRBJ2-3, with D hard to call. The CDR3 length is 15 residues. V was shortened by 6 bases and J by 2 bases, with 15 bases between the two germline ends. Germline CDR1 SGHVS, CDR2 FNYEAQ. The whole variable domain, remainder taken from reference TRBV7-6 and TRBJ2-3, is GAGVSQSPRYKVTKRGQDVALRCDPISGHVSLYWYRQALGQGPEFLTYFNYEAQQDKSGLPNDRFSAERPEGSISTLTIQRTEQRDSAMYRCASRLGIRVTDTQYFGPGTRLTVL.

This clonotype was counted between two and nine times. V and J are TRBV7-9 and TRBJ2-3, with 7 bases lining up with TRBD1. Germline CDR1 is SEHNR and CDR2 is FQNEAQ (reference sequence). The CDR3 totals 19 residues. V was pared by 6 bases and J by 0 bases, with 18 bases of the junction left unmatched. The CDR3 loop reads CASSLGQGERTPSTDTQYF. For the CDR3, the DNA is TGTGCCAGCAGTCTTGGCCAGGGGGAGCGCACCCCTAGCACAGATACGCAGTATTTT.

This clonotype showed up just a few times. CDR3 in amino acids: CASSDWGSRAKNIQYF. The DNA for the CDR3 is TGTGCCAGTAGCGATTGGGGGAGTAGGGCCAAAAACATTCAGTACTTC. The V and J genes are TRBV19 and TRBJ2-4; either TRBD1 or TRBD2 may supply D (5 bases each). The CDR3 loop spans 16 amino acids. V gave up 6 bases and J gave up 1 base, with 16 bases separating them. Germline V gene data show CDR1 as LNHDA and CDR2 as SQIVND (reference sequence). Complete variable domain (other parts from reference TRBV19 and TRBJ2-4): DGGITQSPKYLFRKEGQNVTLSCEQNLNHDAMYWYRQDPGQGLRLIYYSQIVNDFQKGDIAEGYSVSREKKESFPLTVTSAQKNPTAFYLCASSDWGSRAKNIQYFGAGTRLSVL.

This clonotype was detected a few times. The V and J genes are TRBV15 and TRBJ2-5; D assignment may be TRBD1 or TRBD2 (5 bases each). The V gene's germline CDR1 is LNHNV and CDR2 YYDKDF (reference sequence). V lost 1 base and J 5 bases, leaving 11 bases between the germline ends. This CDR3 comprises 14 residues. CDR3 amino acids: CATSRGGTGETQYF. CDR3 sequence (DNA): TGTGCCACCAGCAGAGGAGGGACCGGGGAGACCCAGTACTTC.

This clonotype has only a few counts. The genes are TRBV6-1 and TRBJ2-3; D possibly corresponds to TRBD1 (6 bases). V lost 6 bases and J lost 3, with 19 bases in between. The CDR3 covers 16 residues. Germline V lookup: CDR1 MNHNS, CDR2 SASEGT. The CDR3 nucleotides are TGTGCCAGCAGGGCCGGACAGACCTTTAGGACAGATACGCAGTATTTT. It is translated as CASRAGQTFRTDTQYF.

This clonotype was counted many times. The genes are TRBV12-3 or TRBV12-4 and TRBJ1-5; 11 bases agree with TRBD1. CDR3 length: 15 amino acids. Trimming removed 4 bases from V and 4 bases from J; junction bases left unmatched: 3. For the CDR3, the DNA is TGTGCCAGCAGTTATGGGACAGGGGGAAATCAGCCCCAGCATTTT. Amino acids: CASSYGTGGNQPQHF.

Ten or more counts support this clonotype. This chain uses TRBV7-6 with TRBJ1-6; tentative D call: TRBD1 (6 bases). Germline CDR1 and CDR2: SGHVS and FNYEAQ. V lost 3 bases, J lost 6 bases, and 21 bases lay in between. The CDR3 contains 18 residues. The CDR3: CASSLDAIQGPVNSPLHF. The CDR3 coding sequence is TGTGCCAGCAGCTTGGATGCGATACAGGGTCCAGTTAATTCACCCCTCCACTTT.

V gene TRBV7-6 combines with J gene TRBJ1-2, with 7 bases aligning to TRBD1. With 5 bases clipped from V and 9 bases from J, the junction kept 15 bases outside the gene matches. Germline V gene sequence: CDR1 SGHVS, CDR2 FNYEAQ. The CDR3 consists of 15 residues. CDR3 sequence: CASSLGQATLSRYTF. The CDR3 nucleotides read TGTGCCAGCAGCCTTGGACAGGCCACCTTATCACGCTACACCTTC. Full variable domain (outside the CDR3, taken from reference TRBV7-6 and TRBJ1-2): GAGVSQSPRYKVTKRGQDVALRCDPISGHVSLYWYRQALGQGPEFLTYFNYEAQQDKSGLPNDRFSAERPEGSISTLTIQRTEQRDSAMYRCASSLGQATLSRYTFGSGTRLTVV.

The V and J genes are TRBV4-3 and TRBJ2-5; 7 bases agree with TRBD2. With V trimmed by 0 bases and J by 7 bases, 11 bases remained unmatched. The germline CDR1 and CDR2 sequences are LGHNA and YSLEER. CDR3 size: 16 residues. CDR3 sequence: CASSQEAAGGSWTQYF. In DNA, the CDR3 is TGCGCCAGCAGCCAAGAGGCTGCCGGGGGGTCATGGACCCAGTACTTC.

This clonotype was counted only a few times. The J gene is TRBJ2-3, the V gene TRBV19; no definite D call. Looked up from germline, CDR1 is LNHDA and CDR2 is SQIVND (reference sequence). There are 13 residues in the CDR3. V lost 5 bases to trimming and J lost 1 base, with 7 bases between them. DNA for the CDR3: TGTGCCAGTAGTTGGGTTCGCACAGATACGCAGTATTTT. This sequence encodes CASSWVRTDTQYF.

The chain couples TRBV2 to TRBJ1-3; perhaps TRBD1 as D (6 bases). Germline assignment: CDR1 SNHLY and CDR2 FYNNEI. Trimming shortened V by 3 bases and J by 0 bases, and 12 bases separated the two germline ends. CDR3 size: 16 residues. CDR3 nucleotide sequence: TGTGCCAGCAGTGACCCTCGGGACACCTCTGGAAACACCATATATTTT. It codes for CASSDPRDTSGNTIYF.

This clonotype showed up just a few times. The rearrangement uses TRBV19 and TRBJ1-2; D is ambiguous. Germline V gene data show CDR1 as LNHDA and CDR2 as SQIVND (reference sequence). The CDR3 contains 15 residues. V lost 8 bases and J lost 7, with 23 bases in between. The CDR3 DNA reads as TGTGCCAGTTCCGAAGAAGGGCACCAGACGGGTGGCTACACCTTC. Translation gives CASSEEGHQTGGYTF.